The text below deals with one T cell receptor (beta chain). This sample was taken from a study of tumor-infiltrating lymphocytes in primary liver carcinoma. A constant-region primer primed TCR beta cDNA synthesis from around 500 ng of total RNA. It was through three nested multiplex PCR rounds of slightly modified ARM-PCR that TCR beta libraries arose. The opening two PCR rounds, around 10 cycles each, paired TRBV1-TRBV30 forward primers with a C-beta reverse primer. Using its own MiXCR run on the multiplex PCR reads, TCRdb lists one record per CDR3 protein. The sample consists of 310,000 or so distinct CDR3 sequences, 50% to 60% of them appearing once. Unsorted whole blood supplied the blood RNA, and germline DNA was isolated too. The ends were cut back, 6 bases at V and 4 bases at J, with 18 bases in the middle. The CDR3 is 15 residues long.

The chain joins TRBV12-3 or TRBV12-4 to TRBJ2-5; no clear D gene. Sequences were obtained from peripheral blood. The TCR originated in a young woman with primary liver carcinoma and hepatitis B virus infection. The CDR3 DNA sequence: TGTGCCAGCAGCCGGACGACGGGTCCCCGAGAGACCCAGTACTTC. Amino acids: CASSRTTGPRETQYF.